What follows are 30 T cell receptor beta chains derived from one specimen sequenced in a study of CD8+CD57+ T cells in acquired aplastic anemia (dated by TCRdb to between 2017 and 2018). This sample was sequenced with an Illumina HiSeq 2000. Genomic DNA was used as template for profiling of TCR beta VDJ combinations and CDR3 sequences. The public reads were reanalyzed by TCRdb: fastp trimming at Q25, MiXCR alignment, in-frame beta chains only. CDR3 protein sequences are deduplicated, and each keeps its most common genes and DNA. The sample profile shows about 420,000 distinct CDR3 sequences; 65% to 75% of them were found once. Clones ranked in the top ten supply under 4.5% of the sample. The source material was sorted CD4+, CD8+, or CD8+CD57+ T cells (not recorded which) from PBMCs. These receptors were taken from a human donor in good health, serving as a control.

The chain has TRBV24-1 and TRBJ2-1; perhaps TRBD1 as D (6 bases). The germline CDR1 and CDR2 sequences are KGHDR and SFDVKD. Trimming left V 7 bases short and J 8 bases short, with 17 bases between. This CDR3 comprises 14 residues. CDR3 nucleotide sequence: TGTGCCACCAGCGCTACAGGGTTCGCGTATGAGCAGTTCTTC. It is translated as CATSATGFAYEQFF.

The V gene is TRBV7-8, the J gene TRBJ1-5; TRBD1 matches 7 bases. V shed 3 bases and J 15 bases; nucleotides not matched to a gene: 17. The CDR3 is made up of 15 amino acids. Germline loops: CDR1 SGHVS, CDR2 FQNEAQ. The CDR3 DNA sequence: TGTGCCAGCAGCTTCCAGGTTAAGGGGGCCAACGTCCTGCATTTT. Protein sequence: CASSFQVKGANVLHF.

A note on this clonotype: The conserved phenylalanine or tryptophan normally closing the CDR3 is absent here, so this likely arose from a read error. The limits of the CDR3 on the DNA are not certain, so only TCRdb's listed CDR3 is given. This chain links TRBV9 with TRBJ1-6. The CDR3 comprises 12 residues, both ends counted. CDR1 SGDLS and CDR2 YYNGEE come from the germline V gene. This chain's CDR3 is CASTHGQSPLHS.

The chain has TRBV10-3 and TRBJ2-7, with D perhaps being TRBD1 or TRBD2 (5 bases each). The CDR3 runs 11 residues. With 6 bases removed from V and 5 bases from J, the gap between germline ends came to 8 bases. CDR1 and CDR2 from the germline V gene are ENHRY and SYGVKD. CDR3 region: CAIRGRNEQYF. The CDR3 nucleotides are TGTGCCATCAGGGGACGAAACGAGCAGTACTTC.

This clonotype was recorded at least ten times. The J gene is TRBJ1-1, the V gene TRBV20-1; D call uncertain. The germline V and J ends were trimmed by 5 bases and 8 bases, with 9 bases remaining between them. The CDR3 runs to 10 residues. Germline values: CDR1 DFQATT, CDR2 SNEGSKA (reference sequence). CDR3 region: CSAGDGEAFF. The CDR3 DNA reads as TGCAGTGCTGGCGACGGAGAAGCTTTCTTT.

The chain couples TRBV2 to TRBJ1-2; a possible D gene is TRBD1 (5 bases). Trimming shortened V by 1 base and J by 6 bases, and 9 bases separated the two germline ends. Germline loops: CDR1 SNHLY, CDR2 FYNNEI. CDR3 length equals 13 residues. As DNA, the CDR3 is TGTGCCAGCAGTGAAGGGGGCTACGATGGCTACACCTTC. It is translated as CASSEGGYDGYTF.

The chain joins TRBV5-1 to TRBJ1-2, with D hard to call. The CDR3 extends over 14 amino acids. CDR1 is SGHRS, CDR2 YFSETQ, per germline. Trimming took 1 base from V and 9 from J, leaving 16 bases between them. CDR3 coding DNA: TGCGCCAGCAGCTTGACAGACACCGGATCGAGCTACACCTTC. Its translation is CASSLTDTGSSYTF.

CDR3 DNA sequence: TGCAGTGCTAGAGGGCTCAGGGGGGCGGCCACTGAAGCTTTCTTT. It encodes CSARGLRGAATEAFF. This rearrangement joins TRBV20-1 to TRBJ1-1; 7 bases are a match to TRBD1. V trimming: 1 base; J trimming: 4 bases; junction bases outside the gene matches: 9. Germline V gene data show CDR1 as DFQATT and CDR2 as SNEGSKA (reference sequence). This CDR3 has 15 amino acids.

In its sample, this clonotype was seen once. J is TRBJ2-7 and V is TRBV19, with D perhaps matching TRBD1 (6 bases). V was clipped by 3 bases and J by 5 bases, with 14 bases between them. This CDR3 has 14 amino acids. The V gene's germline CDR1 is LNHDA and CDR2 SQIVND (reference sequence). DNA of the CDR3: TGTGCCAGTAGTATCAGGGGCCTCCTCCACGAGCAGTACTTC. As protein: CASSIRGLLHEQYF.

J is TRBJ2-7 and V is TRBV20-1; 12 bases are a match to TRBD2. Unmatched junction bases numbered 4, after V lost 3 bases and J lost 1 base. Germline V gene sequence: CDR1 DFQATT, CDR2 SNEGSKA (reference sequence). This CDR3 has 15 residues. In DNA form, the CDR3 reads TGCAGTGCTAGGGCTAGCGGGGGGGCGTCCTACGAGCAGTACTTC. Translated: CSARASGGASYEQYF.

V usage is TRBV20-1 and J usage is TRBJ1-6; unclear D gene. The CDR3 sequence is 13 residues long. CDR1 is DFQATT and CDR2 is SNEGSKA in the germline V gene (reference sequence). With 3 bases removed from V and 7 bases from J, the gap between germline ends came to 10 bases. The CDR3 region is CSASPGSNSPLHF. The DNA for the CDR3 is TGCAGTGCTAGTCCCGGGTCCAATTCACCCCTCCACTTT.

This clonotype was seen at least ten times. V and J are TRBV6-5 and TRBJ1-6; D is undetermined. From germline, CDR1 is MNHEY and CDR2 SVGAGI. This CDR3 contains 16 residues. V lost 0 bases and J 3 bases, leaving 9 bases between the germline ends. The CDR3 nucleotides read TGTGCCAGCAGTTACTCGAGCAGTGTCTATAATTCACCCCTCCACTTT. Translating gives CASSYSSSVYNSPLHF.

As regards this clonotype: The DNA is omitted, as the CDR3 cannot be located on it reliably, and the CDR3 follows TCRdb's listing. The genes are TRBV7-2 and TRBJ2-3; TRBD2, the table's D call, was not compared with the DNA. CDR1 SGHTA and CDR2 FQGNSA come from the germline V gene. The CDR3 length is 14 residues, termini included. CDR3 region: CASTSGGETQYFGF.

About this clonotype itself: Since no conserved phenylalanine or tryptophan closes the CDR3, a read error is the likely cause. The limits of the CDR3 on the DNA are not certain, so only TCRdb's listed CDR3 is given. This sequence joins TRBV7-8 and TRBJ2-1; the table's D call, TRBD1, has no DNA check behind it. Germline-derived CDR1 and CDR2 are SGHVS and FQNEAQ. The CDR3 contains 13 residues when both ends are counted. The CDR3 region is CASSRAGNEQQFG.

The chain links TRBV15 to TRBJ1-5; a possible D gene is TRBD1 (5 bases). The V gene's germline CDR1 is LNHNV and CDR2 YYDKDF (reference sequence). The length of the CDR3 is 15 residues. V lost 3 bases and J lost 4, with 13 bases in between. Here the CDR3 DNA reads TGTGCCACCAGCAGCAGCTTATCAGGGAATCAGCCCCAGCATTTT. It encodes CATSSSLSGNQPQHF. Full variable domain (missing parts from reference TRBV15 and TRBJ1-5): DAMVIQNPRYQVTQFGKPVTLSCSQTLNHNVMYWYQQKSSQAPKLLFHYYDKDFNNEADTPDNFQSRRPNTSFCFLDIRSPGLGDTAMYLCATSSSLSGNQPQHFGDGTRLSIL.

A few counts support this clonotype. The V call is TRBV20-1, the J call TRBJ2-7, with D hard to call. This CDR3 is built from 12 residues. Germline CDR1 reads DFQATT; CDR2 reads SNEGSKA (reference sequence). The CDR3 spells CAVRHKAYEQYF. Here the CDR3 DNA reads TGCGCAGTGCGGCACAAGGCCTACGAGCAGTACTTC.

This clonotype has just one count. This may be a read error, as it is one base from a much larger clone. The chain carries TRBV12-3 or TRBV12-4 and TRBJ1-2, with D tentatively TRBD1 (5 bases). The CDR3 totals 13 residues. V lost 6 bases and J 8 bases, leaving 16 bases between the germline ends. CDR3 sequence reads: CASSLGTAVGYTF. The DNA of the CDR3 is TGTGCCAGCAGCCTCGGGACGGCCGTGGGCTACACCTTC.

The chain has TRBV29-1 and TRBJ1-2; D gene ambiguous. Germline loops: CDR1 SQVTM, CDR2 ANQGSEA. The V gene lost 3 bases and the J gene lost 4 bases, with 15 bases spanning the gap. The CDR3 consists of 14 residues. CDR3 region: CSVDQEDSFYGYTF. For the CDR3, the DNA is TGCAGCGTTGACCAAGAAGACTCATTCTATGGCTACACCTTC.

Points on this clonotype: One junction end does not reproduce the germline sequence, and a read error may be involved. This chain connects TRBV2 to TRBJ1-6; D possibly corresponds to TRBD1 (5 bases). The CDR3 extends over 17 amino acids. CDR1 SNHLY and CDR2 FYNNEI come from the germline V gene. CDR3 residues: CASSEAGQGVGYGYTFF. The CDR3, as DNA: TGTGCCAGCAGTGAAGCCGGCCAAGGGGTGGGCTATGGCTACACCTTCTTT.

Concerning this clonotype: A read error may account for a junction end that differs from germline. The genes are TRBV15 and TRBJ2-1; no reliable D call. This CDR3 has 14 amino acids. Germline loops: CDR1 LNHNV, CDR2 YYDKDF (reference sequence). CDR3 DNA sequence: TGTGCCACCAGCAGAGCTCTTGGCGTCCCCCAACCTTTCTTT. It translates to CATSRALGVPQPFF.

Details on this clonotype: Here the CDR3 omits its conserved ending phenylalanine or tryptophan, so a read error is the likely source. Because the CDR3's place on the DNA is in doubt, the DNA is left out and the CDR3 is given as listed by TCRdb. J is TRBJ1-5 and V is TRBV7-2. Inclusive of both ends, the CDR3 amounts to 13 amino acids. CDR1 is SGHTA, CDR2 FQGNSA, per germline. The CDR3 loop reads CASTSCANQPLHL.

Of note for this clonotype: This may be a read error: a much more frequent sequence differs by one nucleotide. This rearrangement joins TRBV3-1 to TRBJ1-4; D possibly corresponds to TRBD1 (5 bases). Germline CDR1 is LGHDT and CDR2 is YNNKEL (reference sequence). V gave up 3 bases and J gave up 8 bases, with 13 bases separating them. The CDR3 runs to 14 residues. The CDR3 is CASSQQTGVEKLFF. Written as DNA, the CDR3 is TGTGCCAGCAGCCAGCAGACGGGGGTCGAAAAACTGTTTTTT. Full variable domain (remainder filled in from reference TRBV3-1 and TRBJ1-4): DTAVSQTPKYLVTQMGNDKSIKCEQNLGHDTMYWYKQDSKKFLKIMFSYNNKELIINETVPNRFSPKSPDKAHLNLHINSLELGDSAVYFCASSQQTGVEKLFFGSGTQLSVL.

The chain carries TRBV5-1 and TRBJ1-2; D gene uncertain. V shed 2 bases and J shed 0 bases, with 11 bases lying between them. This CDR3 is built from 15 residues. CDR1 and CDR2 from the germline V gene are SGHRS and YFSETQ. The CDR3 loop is CASSFGGYTNYGYTF. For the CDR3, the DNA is TGCGCCAGCAGCTTTGGAGGGTATACTAACTATGGCTACACCTTC.

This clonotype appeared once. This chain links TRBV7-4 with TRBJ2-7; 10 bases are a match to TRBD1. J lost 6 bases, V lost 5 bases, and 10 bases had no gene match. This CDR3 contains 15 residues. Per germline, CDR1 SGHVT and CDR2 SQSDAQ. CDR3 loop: CASSVTGTGVSEQYF. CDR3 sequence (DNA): TGTGCCAGCAGCGTCACCGGGACAGGGGTCTCCGAGCAGTACTTC.

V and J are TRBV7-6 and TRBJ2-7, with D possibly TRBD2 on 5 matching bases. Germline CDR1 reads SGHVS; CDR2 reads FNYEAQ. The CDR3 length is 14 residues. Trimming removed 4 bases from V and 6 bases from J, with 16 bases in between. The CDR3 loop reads CASSWSSDDAEQYF. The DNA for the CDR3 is TGTGCCAGCAGCTGGAGTAGCGATGACGCCGAGCAGTACTTC.

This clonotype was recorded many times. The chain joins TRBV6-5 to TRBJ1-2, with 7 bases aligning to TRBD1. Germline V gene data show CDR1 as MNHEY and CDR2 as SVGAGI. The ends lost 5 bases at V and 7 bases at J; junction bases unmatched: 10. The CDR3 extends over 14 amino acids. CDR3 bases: TGTGCCAGCAGTGCATACGAGGGGGCGGGTGGCTACACCTTC. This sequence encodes CASSAYEGAGGYTF.

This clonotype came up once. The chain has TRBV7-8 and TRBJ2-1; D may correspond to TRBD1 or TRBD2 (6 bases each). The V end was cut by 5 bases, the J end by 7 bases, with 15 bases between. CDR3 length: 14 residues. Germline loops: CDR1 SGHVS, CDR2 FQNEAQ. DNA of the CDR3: TGTGCCAGCAGCCCGAGGGGGGTGGGTAATGAGCAGTTCTTC. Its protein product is CASSPRGVGNEQFF. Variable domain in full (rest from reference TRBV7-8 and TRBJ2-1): GAGVSQSPRYKVAKRGQDVALRCDPISGHVSLFWYQQALGQGPEFLTYFQNEAQLDKSGLPSDRFFAERPEGSVSTLKIQRTQQEDSAVYLCASSPRGVGNEQFFGPGTRLTVL.

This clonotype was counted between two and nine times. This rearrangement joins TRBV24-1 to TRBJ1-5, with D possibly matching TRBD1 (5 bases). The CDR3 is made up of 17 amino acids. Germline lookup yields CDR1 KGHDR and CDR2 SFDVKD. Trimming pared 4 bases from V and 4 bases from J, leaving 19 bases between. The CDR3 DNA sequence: TGTGCCACCAGTGAGGTCGACCAGGGTAGGGCGAATCAGCCCCAGCATTTT. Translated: CATSEVDQGRANQPQHF.

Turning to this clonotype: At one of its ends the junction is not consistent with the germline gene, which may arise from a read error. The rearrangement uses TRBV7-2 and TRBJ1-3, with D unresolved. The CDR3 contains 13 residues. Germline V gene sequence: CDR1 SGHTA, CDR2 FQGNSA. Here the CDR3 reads CASSVRRGSTIYF. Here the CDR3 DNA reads TGTGCCAGCAGCGTGCGTCGGGGAAGCACCATATATTTT.

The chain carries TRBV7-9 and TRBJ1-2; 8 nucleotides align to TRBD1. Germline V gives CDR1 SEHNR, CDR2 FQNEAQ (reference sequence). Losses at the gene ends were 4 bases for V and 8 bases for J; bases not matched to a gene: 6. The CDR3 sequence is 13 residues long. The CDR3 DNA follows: TGTGCCAGCAGCTCGGACAGGGCAGAAGGCTACACCTTC. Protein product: CASSSDRAEGYTF.